This T cell receptor (beta chain) stems from a study of spatial heterogeneity in lung cancer (dated by TCRdb to between 2018 and 2020). In terms of the full investigation: More beta-chain than alpha-chain transcripts were consistently detected, likely reflecting higher beta-chain transcript abundance. In the raw uncorrected reads, each unique combination of TCR and UMI appeared more than ten times on average. In non-small cell lung cancer, the study quantitatively compared TCR alpha and beta repertoires across several tumor regions, matched nontumor lung, and blood. TCR repertoire features were related to nonsynonymous mutation counts determined by whole-exome sequencing of tumor tissue. Both alpha and beta chains were TCR-sequenced in samples taken at surgery, namely 220 tumor regions, around 70 matched nontumor lung samples and 45 to 60 PBMC samples. General study outcomes and caveats: Additional single-cell paired TCR alpha and beta sequencing was considered necessary to confirm, at a functional level, the hypothesis that regional TCRs recognize regional mutations. Ubiquitous expanded tumor TCRs showed up in blood more often at tumor resection than at routine follow-up.

Libraries were constructed by 5' RACE. The sample was run on a NextSeq 500. To allow correction of PCR and sequencing errors, the TCR library protocol tagged every TCR cDNA molecule with a unique molecular identifier. In the source study's methods: TCR identification, UMI-based error correction and CDR3 extraction were all carried out with Decombinator tools. Expanded TCRs were defined as those above a frequency of 2 per 1,000, corresponding to the top 1% of the tumor frequency distribution. Renyi diversity was computed with the R vegan package after each repertoire had been subsampled 100 times to 5,000 TCRs. CDR3 similarity networks were constructed using string-kernel similarity of amino acid triplets, with links drawn between CDR3s whose pairwise similarity was above 0.82. The raw public data were reprocessed by TCRdb itself: fastp quality trimming at Q25, MiXCR clonotype calling, in-frame beta chains only. Each entry merges the rows of one CDR3 protein and shows their most common DNA and genes. TCRdb's processing, not the authors' own work, is the source of the V and J calls. Present in this sample are 20,000 to 25,000 distinct CDR3 sequences, about 4.6% of which were seen just once. Over 7% of the sample goes to the ten largest clones.

This clonotype was counted many times. Its antigen is unknown. Base qualities are missing; no much larger clone stands one base away. The time point label, as the study defines it: sample taken at primary tumor resection. TCR sequencing used whole RNA extracted from tumor and nontumor lung tissue, or from cryopreserved PBMC samples, without cell sorting. The donors were 65 to 85 patients from the lung TRACERx cohort who had early-stage, untreated non-small cell lung cancer. Only patients for whom sufficient RNA was available from at least two tumor regions were selected for TCR sequencing. Trimmed from V: 2 bases; trimmed from J: 6 bases; junction bases lacking a gene match: 5. Its CDR3 holds 14 amino acids, cysteine through phenylalanine. Only the CDR3 portion is preserved as DNA: 42 bases, with reading frame beginning at the first base.

The TCR sequence derives from a male donor with early-stage non-small cell lung cancer. The chain couples TRBV12-3 or TRBV12-4 to TRBJ2-7, with TRBD2 identical over 9 junction bases. The specimen comprised PBMCs, sampled at surgery. The DNA sequence is as follows: TGTGCCAGCAGTTTAATGCGGGGGGGCTTCGAGCAGTACTTC. This codes for CASSLMRGGFEQYF.